This T cell receptor (beta chain) derives from a study of blood T cells in healthy people across ages. The germline CDR1 and CDR2 sequences are DFQATT and SNEGSKA (reference sequence). The ends were cut back, 0 bases at V and 6 bases at J, with 15 bases in the middle. This CDR3 has 15 amino acids. It was with a sample-barcoded 5' primer and a J-beta primer mix that a second PCR of about 6 to 12 cycles was run. TCRdb used MiXCR to reprocess the 5' RACE reads, holding one entry per CDR3 protein. Found here are about 680,000 distinct CDR3 sequences, over 45% of them singletons; the top ten hold about a third.

Material: blood. This TCR came from a woman aged 55-70 years in good health. This rearrangement joins TRBV20-1 to TRBJ1-5; perhaps TRBD1 as D (6 bases). The CDR3 region has the DNA TGCAGTGCTAGAGATAGAGGGGGGGGAACTCAGCCCCAGCATTTT. It translates to CSARDRGGGTQPQHF.